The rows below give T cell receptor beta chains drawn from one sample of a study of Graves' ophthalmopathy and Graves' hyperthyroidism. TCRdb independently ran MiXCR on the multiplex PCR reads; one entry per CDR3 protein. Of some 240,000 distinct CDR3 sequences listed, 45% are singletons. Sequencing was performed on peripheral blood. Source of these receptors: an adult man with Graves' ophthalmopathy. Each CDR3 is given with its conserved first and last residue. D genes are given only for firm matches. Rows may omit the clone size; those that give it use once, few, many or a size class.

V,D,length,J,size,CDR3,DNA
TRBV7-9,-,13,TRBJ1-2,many,CASRPDGHYGYTF,TGTGCCAGCAGACCAGACGGCCACTATGGCTACACCTTC
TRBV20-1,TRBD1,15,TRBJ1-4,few,CSASVPGQGNEKLFF,TGCAGTGCTAGTGTTCCGGGACAGGGGAACGAAAAACTGTTTTTT
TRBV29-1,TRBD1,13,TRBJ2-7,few,CSVEDRVTSSQYF,TGCAGCGTTGAGGACAGGGTTACGAGTTCTCAGTACTTC
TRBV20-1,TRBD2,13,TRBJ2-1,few,CSGKTSGYNEQFF,TGCAGTGGGAAGACTAGCGGATACAATGAGCAGTTCTTC
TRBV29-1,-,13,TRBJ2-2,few,CSVIRQSTGELFF,TGCAGCGTTATTCGGCAGAGCACCGGGGAGCTGTTTTTT
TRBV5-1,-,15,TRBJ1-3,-,CASSQGQQMGNTMYF,TGCGCCAGCAGCCAAGGGCAGCAAATGGGAAACACCATGTATTTT
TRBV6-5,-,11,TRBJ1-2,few,CASSSLYGYTF,TGTGCCAGCAGTTCCCTCTATGGCTACACCTTC
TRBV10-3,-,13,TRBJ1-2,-,CASSYSEGDGYTF,TGTGCCAGCAGTTACTCGGAAGGGGATGGCTACACCTTC
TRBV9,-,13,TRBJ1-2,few,CASSVGTDDGYTF,TGTGCCAGCAGCGTAGGGACGGATGATGGCTACACCTTC
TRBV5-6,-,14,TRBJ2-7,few,CASSPLMTRYEQYF,TGTGCCAGTAGTCCCCTCATGACACGCTACGAGCAGTACTTC
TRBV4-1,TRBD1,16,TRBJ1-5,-,CASSQTPGQGDQPQHF,TGCGCCAGCAGCCAAACTCCGGGACAGGGGGATCAGCCCCAGCATTTT
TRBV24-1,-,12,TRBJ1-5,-,CATSDLGQPQHF,TGTGCCACCAGTGATTTGGGTCAGCCCCAGCATTTT
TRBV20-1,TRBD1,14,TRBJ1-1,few,CSASETGEGTEAFF,TGCAGTGCTAGTGAGACAGGGGAGGGCACTGAAGCTTTCTTT
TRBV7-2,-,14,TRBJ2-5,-,CASRPGGGGETQYF,TGTGCCAGCAGACCGGGGGGAGGGGGGGAGACCCAGTACTTC
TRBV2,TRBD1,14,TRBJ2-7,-,CASNLDRGEYEQYF,TGTGCCAGCAATCTCGACAGGGGGGAGTACGAGCAGTACTTC
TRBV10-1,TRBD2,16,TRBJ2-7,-,CASSESASGKAYEQYF,TGCGCCAGCAGTGAGTCGGCTAGCGGGAAAGCCTACGAGCAGTACTTC
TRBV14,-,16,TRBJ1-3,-,CASSQGVVLSGNTIYF,TGTGCCAGCAGCCAAGGTGTGGTACTCTCTGGAAACACCATATATTTT
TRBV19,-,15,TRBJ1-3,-,CATLSRGLPGNTIYF,TGTGCCACCCTATCCCGGGGGCTACCTGGAAACACCATATATTTT
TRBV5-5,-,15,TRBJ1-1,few,CASTLGPGLVTEAFF,TGTGCCAGCACCCTGGGGCCCGGGCTGGTCACTGAAGCTTTCTTT
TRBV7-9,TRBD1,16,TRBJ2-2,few,CASTRDRGSNRGELFF,TGTGCCAGCACCCGGGACAGGGGCTCTAACAGAGGGGAGCTGTTTTTT
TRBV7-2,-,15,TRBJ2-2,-,CASSTGLPRAGELFF,TGTGCCAGCAGCACGGGACTCCCGCGGGCCGGGGAGCTGTTTTTT
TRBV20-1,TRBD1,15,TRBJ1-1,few,CSARDPGTGGPEAFF,TGCAGTGCTAGAGATCCCGGGACAGGGGGCCCTGAAGCTTTCTTT
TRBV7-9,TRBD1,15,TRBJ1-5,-,CASSPPGTGNQPQHF,TGTGCCAGCAGCCCACCCGGGACAGGCAATCAGCCCCAGCATTTT
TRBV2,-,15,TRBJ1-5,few,CASSDHRGSNQPQHF,TGTGCCAGCAGTGATCACCGGGGTAGCAATCAGCCCCAGCATTTT
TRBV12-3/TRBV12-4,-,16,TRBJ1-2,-,CASSPTSSPPRGGYTF,TGTGCCAGCAGTCCCACGAGCTCTCCTCCCAGGGGCGGCTACACCTTC